Sequencing of this T cell receptor beta chain was carried out in a study of OX40 agonist ivuxolimab in advanced cancers. About the research overall: Ivuxolimab, which is an agonistic anti-OX40 (CD134) antibody, was administered to the patients.

In the case of this clone: Antigen specificity is unknown.

This CDR3 has 14 amino acids. CDR1 and CDR2 from the germline V gene are SQVTM and ANQGSEA. V was clipped by 7 bases and J by 5 bases; unmatched bases: 7. Here immunoSEQ multiplex PCR was the method, and the copy in TCRdb shows in-frame clones only, minus some. Counted here are about 45,000 clones, around 84% occurring once; the ten biggest clones make up 2% to 3%. The study, taken as a whole, reports: Some of the nonresponding patients also showed low levels of normalized T-cell clonal expansion.

The sequences come from CD4+ or CD8+ T cells sorted from blood, collected in a trial of the OX40 agonist ivuxolimab. This chain joins TRBV29-1 and TRBJ2-1; 11 positions agree with TRBD2. This clonotype was sampled from an adult with an advanced solid tumor such as melanoma, head and neck, liver or kidney cancer. CDR3 bases: TGCAGCGCTGTAGCGGGGGGGTTAAACAATGAGCAGTTCTTC. It yields the protein CSAVAGGLNNEQFF.